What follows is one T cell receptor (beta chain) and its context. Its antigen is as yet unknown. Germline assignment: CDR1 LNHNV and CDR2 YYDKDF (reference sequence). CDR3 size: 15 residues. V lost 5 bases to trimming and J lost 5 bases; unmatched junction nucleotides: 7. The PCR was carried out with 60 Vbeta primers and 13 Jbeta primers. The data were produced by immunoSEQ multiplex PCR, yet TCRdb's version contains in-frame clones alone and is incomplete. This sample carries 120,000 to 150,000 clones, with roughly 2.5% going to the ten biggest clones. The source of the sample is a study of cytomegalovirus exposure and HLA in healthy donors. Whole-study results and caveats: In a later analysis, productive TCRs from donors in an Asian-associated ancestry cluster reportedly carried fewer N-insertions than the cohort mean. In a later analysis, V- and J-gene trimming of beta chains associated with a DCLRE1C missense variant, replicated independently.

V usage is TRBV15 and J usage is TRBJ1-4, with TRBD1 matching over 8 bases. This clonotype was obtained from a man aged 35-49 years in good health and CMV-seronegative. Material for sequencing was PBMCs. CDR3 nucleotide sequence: TGTGCCACCAGCGGAAGGACAGGGAGGAATGAAAAACTGTTTTTT. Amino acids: CATSGRTGRNEKLFF.